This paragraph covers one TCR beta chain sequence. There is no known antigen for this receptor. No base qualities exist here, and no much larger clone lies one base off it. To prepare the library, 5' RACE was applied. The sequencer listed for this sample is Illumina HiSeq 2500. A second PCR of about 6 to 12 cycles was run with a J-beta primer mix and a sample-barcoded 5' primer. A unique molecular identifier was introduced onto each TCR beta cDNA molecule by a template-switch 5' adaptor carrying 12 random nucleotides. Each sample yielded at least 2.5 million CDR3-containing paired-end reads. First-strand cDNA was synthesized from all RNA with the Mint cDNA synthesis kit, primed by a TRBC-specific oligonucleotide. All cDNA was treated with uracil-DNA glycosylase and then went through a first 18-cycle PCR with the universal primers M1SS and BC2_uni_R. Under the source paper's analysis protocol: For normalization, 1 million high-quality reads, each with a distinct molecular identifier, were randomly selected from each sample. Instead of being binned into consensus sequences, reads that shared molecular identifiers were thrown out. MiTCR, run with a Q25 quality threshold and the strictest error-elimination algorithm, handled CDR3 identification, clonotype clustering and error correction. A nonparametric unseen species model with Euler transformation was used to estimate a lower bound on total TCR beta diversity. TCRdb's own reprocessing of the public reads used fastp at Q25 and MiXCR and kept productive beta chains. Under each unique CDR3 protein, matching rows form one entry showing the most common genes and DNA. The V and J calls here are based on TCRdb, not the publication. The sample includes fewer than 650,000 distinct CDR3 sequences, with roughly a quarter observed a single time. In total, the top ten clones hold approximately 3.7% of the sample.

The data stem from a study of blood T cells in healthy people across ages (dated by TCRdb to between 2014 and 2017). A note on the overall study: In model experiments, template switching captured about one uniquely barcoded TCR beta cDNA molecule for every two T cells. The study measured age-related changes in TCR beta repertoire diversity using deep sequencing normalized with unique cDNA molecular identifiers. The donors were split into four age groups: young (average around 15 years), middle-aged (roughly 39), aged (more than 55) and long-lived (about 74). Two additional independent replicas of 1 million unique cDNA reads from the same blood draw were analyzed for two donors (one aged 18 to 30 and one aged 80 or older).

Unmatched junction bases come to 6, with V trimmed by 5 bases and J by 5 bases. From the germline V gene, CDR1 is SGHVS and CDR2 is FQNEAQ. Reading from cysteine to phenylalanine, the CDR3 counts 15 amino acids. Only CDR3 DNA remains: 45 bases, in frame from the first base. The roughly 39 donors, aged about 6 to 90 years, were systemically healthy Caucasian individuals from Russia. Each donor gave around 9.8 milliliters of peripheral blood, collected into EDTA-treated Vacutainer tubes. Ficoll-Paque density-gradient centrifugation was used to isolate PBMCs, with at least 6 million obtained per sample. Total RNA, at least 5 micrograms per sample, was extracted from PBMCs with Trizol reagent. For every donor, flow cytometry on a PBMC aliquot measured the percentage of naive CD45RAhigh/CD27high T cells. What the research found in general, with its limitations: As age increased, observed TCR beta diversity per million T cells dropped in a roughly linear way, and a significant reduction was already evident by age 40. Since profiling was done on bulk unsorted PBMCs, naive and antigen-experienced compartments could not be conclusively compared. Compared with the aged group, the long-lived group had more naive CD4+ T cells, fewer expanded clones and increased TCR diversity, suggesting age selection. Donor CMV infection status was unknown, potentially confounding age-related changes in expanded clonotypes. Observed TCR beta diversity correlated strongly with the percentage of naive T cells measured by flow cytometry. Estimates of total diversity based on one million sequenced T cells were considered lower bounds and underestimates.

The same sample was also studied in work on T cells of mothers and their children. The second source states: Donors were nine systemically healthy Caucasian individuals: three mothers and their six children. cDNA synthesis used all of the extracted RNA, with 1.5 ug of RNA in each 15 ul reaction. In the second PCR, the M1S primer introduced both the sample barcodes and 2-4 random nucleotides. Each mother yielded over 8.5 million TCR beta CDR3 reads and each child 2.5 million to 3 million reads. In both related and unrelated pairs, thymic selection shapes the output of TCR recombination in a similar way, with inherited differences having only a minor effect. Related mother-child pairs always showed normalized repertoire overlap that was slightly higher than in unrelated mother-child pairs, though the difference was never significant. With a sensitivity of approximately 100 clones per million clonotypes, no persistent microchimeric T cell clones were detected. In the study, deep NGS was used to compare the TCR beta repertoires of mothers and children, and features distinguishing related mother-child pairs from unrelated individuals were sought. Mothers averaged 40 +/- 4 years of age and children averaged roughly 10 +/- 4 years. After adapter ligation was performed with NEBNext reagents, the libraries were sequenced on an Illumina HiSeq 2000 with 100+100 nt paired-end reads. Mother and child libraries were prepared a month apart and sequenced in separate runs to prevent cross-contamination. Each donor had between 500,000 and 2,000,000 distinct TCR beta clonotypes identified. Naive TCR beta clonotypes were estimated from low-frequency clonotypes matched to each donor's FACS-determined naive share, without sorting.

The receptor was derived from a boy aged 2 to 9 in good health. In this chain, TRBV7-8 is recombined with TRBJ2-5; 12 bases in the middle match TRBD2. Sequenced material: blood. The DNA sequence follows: TGTGCCAGCAGCCCCTGGACTAGCGGGAAGGAGACCCAGTACTTC. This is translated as CASSPWTSGKETQYF.